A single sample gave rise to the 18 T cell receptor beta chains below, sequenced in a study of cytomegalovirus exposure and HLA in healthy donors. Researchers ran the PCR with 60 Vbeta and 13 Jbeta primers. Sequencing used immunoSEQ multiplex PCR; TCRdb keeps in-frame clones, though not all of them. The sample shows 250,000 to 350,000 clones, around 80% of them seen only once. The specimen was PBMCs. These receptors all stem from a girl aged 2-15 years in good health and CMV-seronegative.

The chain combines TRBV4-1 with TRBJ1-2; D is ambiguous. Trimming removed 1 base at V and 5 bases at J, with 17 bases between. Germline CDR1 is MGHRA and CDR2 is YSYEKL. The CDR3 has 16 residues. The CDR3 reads CASSQGRFALGYGYTF. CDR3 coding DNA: TGCGCCAGCAGCCAAGGAAGGTTCGCCCTCGGGTATGGCTACACCTTC.

CDR3 nucleotide sequence: TGTGCCAGCAGCGGGGGAGGGACAGGTGGGAACACTGAAGCTTTCTTT. Its protein product is CASSGGGTGGNTEAFF. V and J are TRBV7-6 and TRBJ1-1, with 8 positions matching TRBD1. Germline V gene lookup returns CDR1 SGHVS and CDR2 FNYEAQ. V lost 5 bases and J lost 1; bases outside the gene matches: 9. The CDR3 is 16 amino acids.

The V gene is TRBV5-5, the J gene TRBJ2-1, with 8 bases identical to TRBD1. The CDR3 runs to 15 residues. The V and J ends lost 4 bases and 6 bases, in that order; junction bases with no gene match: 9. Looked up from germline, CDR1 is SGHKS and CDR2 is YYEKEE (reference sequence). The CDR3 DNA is TGTGCCAGCAGCCTTACAGGGGGTAGGCTCAATGAGCAGTTCTTC. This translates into CASSLTGGRLNEQFF.

CDR3: CATRRTGGEKLFF. CDR3 in DNA: TGTGCCACCAGGAGGACAGGGGGGGAAAAACTGTTTTTT. V is TRBV28 and J is TRBJ1-4, with 10 bases identical to TRBD1. CDR1 and CDR2 (germline): MDHEN, SYDVKM. This CDR3 has 13 amino acids. J gave up 8 bases and V 10 bases, and 7 bases lay outside the gene matches.

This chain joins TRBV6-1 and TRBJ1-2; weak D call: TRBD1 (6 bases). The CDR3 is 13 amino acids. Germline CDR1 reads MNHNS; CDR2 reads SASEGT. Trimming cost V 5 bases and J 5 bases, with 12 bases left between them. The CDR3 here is CASSTGTIYGYTF. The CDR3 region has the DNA TGTGCCAGCAGTACCGGGACAATATATGGCTACACCTTC.

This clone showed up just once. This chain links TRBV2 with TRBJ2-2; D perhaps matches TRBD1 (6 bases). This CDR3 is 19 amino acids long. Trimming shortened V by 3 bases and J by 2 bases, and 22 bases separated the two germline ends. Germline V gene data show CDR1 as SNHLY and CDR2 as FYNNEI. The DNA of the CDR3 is TGTGCCAGCAGTGATGGGGGCCGACGGGACCTCTTAAACACCGGGGAGCTGTTTTTT. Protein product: CASSDGGRRDLLNTGELFF.

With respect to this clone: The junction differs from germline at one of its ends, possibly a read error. The CDR3 spells CASRSSDEQYF. CDR3 DNA: TGCGCCAGCAGGTCCTCCGACGAGCAGTACTTC. This chain uses TRBV5-1 with TRBJ2-7; D not certain. Germline V lookup: CDR1 SGHRS, CDR2 YFSETQ. This CDR3 region has 11 residues.

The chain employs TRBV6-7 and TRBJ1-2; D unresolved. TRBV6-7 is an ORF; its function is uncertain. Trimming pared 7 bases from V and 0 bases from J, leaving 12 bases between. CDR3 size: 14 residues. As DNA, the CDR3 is TGTGCCAGCACCCTACGGTTTTCTAACTATGGCTACACCTTC. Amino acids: CASTLRFSNYGYTF.

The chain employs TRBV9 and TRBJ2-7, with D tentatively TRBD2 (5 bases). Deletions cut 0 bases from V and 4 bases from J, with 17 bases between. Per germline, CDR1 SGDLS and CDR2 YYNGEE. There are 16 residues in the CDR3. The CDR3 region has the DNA TGTGCCAGCAGCGTAGCTCGGCGGGCCGCTAGGTACGAGCAGTACTTC. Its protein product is CASSVARRAARYEQYF. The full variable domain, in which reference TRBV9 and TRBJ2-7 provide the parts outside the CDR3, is DSGVTQTPKHLITATGQRVTLRCSPRSGDLSVYWYQQSLDQGLQFLIQYYNGEERAKGNILERFSAQQFPDLHSELNLSSLELGDSALYFCASSVARRAARYEQYFGPGTRLTVT.

The CDR3 reads CASSLDEGGNQPQHF. CDR3 coding DNA: TGTGCCAGCAGCTTAGACGAGGGTGGCAATCAGCCCCAGCATTTT. This rearrangement joins TRBV11-2 to TRBJ1-5, with D uncertain. The CDR3 sequence is 15 residues long. Germline V lookup: CDR1 SGHAT, CDR2 FQNNGV. V gave up 0 bases and J gave up 2 bases, with 8 bases separating them.

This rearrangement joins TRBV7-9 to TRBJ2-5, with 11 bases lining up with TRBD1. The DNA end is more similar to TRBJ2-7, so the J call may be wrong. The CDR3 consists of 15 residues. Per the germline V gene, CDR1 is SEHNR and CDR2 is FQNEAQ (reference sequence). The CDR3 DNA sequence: TGTGCCAGCAGCCCCGGGACAGGGGGTGCGTACGAGCAGTACTTC. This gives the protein CASSPGTGGAYEQYF.

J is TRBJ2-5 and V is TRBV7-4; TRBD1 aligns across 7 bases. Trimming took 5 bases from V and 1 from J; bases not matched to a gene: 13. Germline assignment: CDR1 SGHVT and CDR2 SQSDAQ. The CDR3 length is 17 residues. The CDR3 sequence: CASSMRYDRDSQETQYF. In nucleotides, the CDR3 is TGTGCCAGCAGCATGCGATATGACCGGGACAGCCAAGAGACCCAGTACTTC.

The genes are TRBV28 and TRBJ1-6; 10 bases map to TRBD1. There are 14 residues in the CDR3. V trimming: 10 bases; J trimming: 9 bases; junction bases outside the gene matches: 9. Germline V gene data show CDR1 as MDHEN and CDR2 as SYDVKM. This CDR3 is CATAAGTGVSPLHF. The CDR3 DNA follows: TGTGCCACCGCCGCCGGGACAGGGGTTTCACCCCTCCACTTT.

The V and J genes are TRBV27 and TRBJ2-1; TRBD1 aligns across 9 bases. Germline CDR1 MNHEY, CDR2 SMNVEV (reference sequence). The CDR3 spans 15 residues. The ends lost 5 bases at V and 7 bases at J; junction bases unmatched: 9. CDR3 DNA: TGTGCCAGCAGTCCCGGGACAGGGTACAGAAATGAGCAGTTCTTC. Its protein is CASSPGTGYRNEQFF.

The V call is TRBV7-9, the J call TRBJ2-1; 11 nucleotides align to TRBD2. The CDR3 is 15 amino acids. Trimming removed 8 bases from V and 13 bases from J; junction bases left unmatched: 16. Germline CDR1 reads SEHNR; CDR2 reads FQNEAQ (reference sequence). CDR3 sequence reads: CASLQGGLAVRRQFF. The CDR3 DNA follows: TGTGCCAGCCTCCAGGGGGGACTAGCGGTTAGGCGACAGTTCTTC. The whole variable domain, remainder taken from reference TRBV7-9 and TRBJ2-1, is DTGVSQNPRHKITKRGQNVTFRCDPISEHNRLYWYRQTLGQGPEFLTYFQNEAQLEKSRLLSDRFSAERPKGSFSTLEIQRTEQGDSAMYLCASLQGGLAVRRQFFGPGTRLTVL.

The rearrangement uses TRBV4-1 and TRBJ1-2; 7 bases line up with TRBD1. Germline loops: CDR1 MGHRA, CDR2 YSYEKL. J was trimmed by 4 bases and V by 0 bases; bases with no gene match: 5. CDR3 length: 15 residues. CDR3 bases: TGCGCCAGCAGCCAAGAACAGGGGAAATCCTATGGCTACACCTTC. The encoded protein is CASSQEQGKSYGYTF.

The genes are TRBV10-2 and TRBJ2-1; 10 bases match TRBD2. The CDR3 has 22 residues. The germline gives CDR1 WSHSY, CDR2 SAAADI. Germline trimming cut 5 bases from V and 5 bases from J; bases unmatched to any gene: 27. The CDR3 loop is CASSLAGAGTQRGTGRHNEQFF. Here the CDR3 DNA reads TGCGCCAGCAGTCTAGCGGGAGCCGGAACGCAGAGGGGTACAGGGAGGCACAATGAGCAGTTCTTC.

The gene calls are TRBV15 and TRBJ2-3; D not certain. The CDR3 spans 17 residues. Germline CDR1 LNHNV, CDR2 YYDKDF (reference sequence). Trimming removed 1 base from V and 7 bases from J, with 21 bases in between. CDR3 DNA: TGTGCCACCAGCAGAGCCCAGGTTGATGTTCGCCGTAATACGCAGTATTTT. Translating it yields CATSRAQVDVRRNTQYF.